These 14 T cell receptor beta chains originate from one sample sequenced in a study of Ad26.COV2.S vaccination and SARS-CoV-2 variants. The table came from immunoSEQ multiplex PCR; TCRdb's copy has only in-frame clones and leaves some out. The sample lists 300,000 to 450,000 clones, 90% to 95% occurring once. The sample here was peripheral blood, taken after recovery from COVID-19. The receptors were gathered from a human donor who had recovered from COVID-19.

This clone was observed a single time. The rearrangement joins TRBV15 to TRBJ1-3; D is undetermined. The CDR3 extends over 16 amino acids. The V end was cut by 2 bases, the J end by 4 bases, with 15 bases between. Per germline, CDR1 LNHNV and CDR2 YYDKDF (reference sequence). The chain's CDR3 is CATSRLSGVGGNTIYF. The CDR3 DNA follows: TGTGCCACCAGCAGACTCTCCGGTGTCGGCGGAAACACCATATATTTT.

V is TRBV6-5 and J is TRBJ1-4, with D unresolved. The V end lost 7 bases, the J end lost 4 bases, and 16 bases lay between the germline ends. CDR1 is MNHEY and CDR2 is SVGAGI in the germline V gene. The CDR3 totals 15 residues. The chain's CDR3 is CASILTGERNEKLFF. CDR3 nucleotides: TGTGCCAGCATCCTGACCGGGGAACGTAATGAAAAACTGTTTTTT.

The chain is built from TRBV5-1 and TRBJ1-3, with a weak D call TRBD1 (5 bases). This CDR3 has 14 residues. Germline V lookup: CDR1 SGHRS, CDR2 YFSETQ. The V end lost 4 bases, the J end lost 4 bases, and 12 bases lay between the germline ends. As DNA, the CDR3 is TGCGCCAGCAGCCTCGGGGCAGCCGGAAACACCATATATTTT. Encoded protein: CASSLGAAGNTIYF.

The chain carries TRBV7-2 and TRBJ2-1, with no clear D. V was cut by 1 base and J by 5 bases, with 3 bases left in between. In germline, CDR1 is SGHTA, CDR2 FQGNSA. The CDR3 is made up of 12 amino acids. CDR3 in amino acids: CASSLGHNEQFF. In nucleotides, the CDR3 is TGTGCCAGCAGCTTAGGACACAATGAGCAGTTCTTC.

This chain connects TRBV12-3 or TRBV12-4 to TRBJ1-1, with D unresolved. Trimming stripped 2 bases from V and 11 bases from J, with 12 bases between. The length of the CDR3 is 12 residues. The CDR3 sequence: CASSLKVPHAFF. CDR3 in DNA: TGTGCCAGCAGTTTAAAGGTCCCCCACGCTTTCTTT.

The genes are TRBV27 and TRBJ1-3; D unclear. Trimming removed 5 bases from V and 4 bases from J, with 3 bases in between. Germline V gene data show CDR1 as MNHEY and CDR2 as SMNVEV (reference sequence). This CDR3 contains 11 residues. CDR3: CASSKGNTIYF. The CDR3 coding sequence is TGTGCCAGCAGTAAAGGAAACACCATATATTTT.

This chain connects TRBV4-2 to TRBJ1-1, with TRBD1 as a possible D gene (6 bases). The germline CDR1 and CDR2 sequences are LGHNA and YNFKEQ. V lost 3 bases and J 5 bases, leaving 19 bases between the germline ends. This CDR3 has 16 amino acids. CDR3 in DNA: TGTGCCAGCAGCCAGGTACCGGGACTAAGGGGGACTGAAGCTTTCTTT. The encoded protein is CASSQVPGLRGTEAFF.

In DNA form, the CDR3 reads TGTGCCAGCAGCACGCAACAGGGGGCTTCTCAGCCCCAGCATTTT. Its protein product is CASSTQQGASQPQHF. The chain links TRBV6-5 to TRBJ1-5, with TRBD1 matching 9 bases. V shed 6 bases, J shed 6 bases, and the junction held 9 bases outside the gene matches. This CDR3 comprises 15 residues. The germline gives CDR1 MNHEY, CDR2 SVGAGI.

The gene calls are TRBV7-9 and TRBJ1-2, with D possibly TRBD1 on 5 matching bases. Trimming stripped 5 bases from V and 7 bases from J, with 17 bases between. Germline V gives CDR1 SEHNR, CDR2 FQNEAQ (reference sequence). The CDR3 is 14 residues long. The CDR3 region is CASSITDGGFGYTF. The CDR3 nucleotides read TGTGCCAGCAGCATCACGGATGGGGGATTTGGCTACACCTTC.

CDR3 protein: CASSQWTSGVSEQFF. The CDR3 DNA reads as TGCGCCAGCAGCCAATGGACTAGCGGGGTCTCTGAGCAGTTCTTC. The rearrangement joins TRBV4-1 to TRBJ2-1, with 12 nucleotides matching TRBD2. J gave up 9 bases and V 2 bases, and 5 bases lay outside the gene matches. Germline CDR1 reads MGHRA; CDR2 reads YSYEKL. The CDR3 runs to 15 residues.

This clone was recorded only once. The V and J genes are TRBV6-2 or TRBV6-3 and TRBJ2-7; D assignment may be TRBD1 or TRBD2 (5 bases each). V was pared by 3 bases and J by 4 bases, with 10 bases between. This CDR3 contains 13 residues. CDR1 is MNHEY and CDR2 is SVGEGT in the germline V gene. CDR3 amino acids: CASSYLGGYEQYF. CDR3 sequence (DNA): TGTGCCAGCAGTTATCTTGGGGGATACGAGCAGTACTTC.

The chain couples TRBV15 to TRBJ1-2, with 8 bases fitting TRBD1. V dropped 0 bases and J dropped 1; count of bases not matched to a gene: 4. Germline V gene sequence: CDR1 LNHNV, CDR2 YYDKDF (reference sequence). The CDR3 loop spans 16 amino acids. CDR3 nucleotide sequence: TGTGCCACCAGCAGAGACAGGGGGCCTTTTAACTATGGCTACACCTTC. Its translation: CATSRDRGPFNYGYTF.

The V gene is TRBV19, the J gene TRBJ1-2; the match to TRBD1 covers 8 bases. The germline CDR1 and CDR2 sequences are LNHDA and SQIVND (reference sequence). The CDR3 consists of 17 residues. Trimming removed 6 bases from V and 0 bases from J; junction bases left unmatched: 12. CDR3 sequence reads: CASSLRDRRLTNYGYTF. The CDR3 bases are TGTGCCAGTAGCTTACGGGACAGGCGCCTTACTAACTATGGCTACACCTTC.

The chain is built from TRBV6-1 and TRBJ1-1, with a possible D match to TRBD1 (5 bases). V lost 3 bases to trimming and J lost 5 bases, with 19 bases between them. CDR1 is MNHNS, CDR2 SASEGT, per germline. This CDR3 has 16 amino acids. CDR3 in DNA: TGTGCCAGCAGTGATATTGGTTTGGGGGGAAGGACTGAAGCTTTCTTT. Its translation: CASSDIGLGGRTEAFF.